The source of this TCR beta chain is a study of OX40 agonist ivuxolimab in advanced cancers. Study-level background: With a range of 23 to 79, age averaged roughly 60 years, and 75% to 90% were male.

Germline lookup yields CDR1 LNHDA and CDR2 SQIVND (reference sequence). The CDR3 has 16 amino acids. V was cut by 10 bases and J by 1 base, with 22 bases left in between. Measured with immunoSEQ multiplex PCR; TCRdb has only the in-frame clones, and not every one. The sample lists 62,000 or so clones, 70% to 90% seen once, with around 4% in the top ten. The sequence came from an adult with an advanced solid tumor such as melanoma, head and neck, liver or kidney cancer. The V call is TRBV19, the J call TRBJ1-1; D perhaps matches TRBD1 (6 bases). The source was CD4+ or CD8+ T cells sorted from blood, collected in a trial of the OX40 agonist ivuxolimab. As DNA, the CDR3 is TGTGCCACTAAACTGGTAGGGGGACGGAAGAACACTGAAGCTTTCTTT. Translated, it gives CATKLVGGRKNTEAFF.